This entry concerns a single TCR beta chain. V gave up 5 bases and J gave up 4 bases; unmatched junction bases: 6. Germline assignment: CDR1 SGHTA and CDR2 FQGNSA. The CDR3 covers 15 residues. This sample was included in a study of blood T cell repertoires in COVID-19. Study-wide background: Donors in the United States, Italy and Spain gave samples during acute or convalescent COVID-19. Sources were T cells, B-cell-depleted T cells, or PBMCs; the material itself was cDNA or gDNA.

Source study methods: Estimation of nucleated cell counts relied on the amplification of reference gene primers. Produced via immunoSEQ multiplex PCR; TCRdb's table is partial and in-frame only. The V and J calls and the clone size are those of that table, but D and trimming were determined from the DNA. The sample consists of roughly 200,000 clones, roughly 88% of them appearing once. This clonotype was obtained from a man aged 40-49 years with acute or convalescent COVID-19. The chain is built from TRBV7-2 and TRBJ2-7; 12 positions match TRBD2. Source material: peripheral blood. Written as DNA, the CDR3 is TGTGCCAGCAGCATCTCCGGGACTAGCGGGTACGAGCAGTACTTC. This gives the protein CASSISGTSGYEQYF. Based on the CDR3 plus reference TRBV7-2 and TRBJ2-7, the full variable domain is GAGVSQSPSNKVTEKGKDVELRCDPISGHTALYWYRQSLGQGLEFLIYFQGNSAPDKSGLPSDRFSAERTGGSVSTLTIQRTQQEDSAVYLCASSISGTSGYEQYFGPGTRLTVT.